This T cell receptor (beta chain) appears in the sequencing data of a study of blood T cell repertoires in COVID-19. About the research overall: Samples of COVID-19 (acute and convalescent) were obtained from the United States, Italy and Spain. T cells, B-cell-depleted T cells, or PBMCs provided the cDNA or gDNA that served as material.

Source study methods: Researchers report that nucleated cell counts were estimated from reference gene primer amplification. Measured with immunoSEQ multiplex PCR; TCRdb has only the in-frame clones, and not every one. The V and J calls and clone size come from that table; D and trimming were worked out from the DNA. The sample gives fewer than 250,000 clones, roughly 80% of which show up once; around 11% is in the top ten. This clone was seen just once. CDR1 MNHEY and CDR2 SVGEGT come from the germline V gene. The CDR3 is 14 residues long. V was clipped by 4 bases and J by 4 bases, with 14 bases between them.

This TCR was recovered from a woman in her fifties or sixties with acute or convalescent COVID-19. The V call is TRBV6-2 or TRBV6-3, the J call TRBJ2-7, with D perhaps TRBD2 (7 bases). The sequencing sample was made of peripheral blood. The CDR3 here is CASSLRGGAYEQYF. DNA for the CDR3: TGTGCCAGCAGTTTGAGAGGGGGGGCTTACGAGCAGTACTTC.